One sample yielded the 27 T cell receptor beta chains listed below, sequenced in a study of cytomegalovirus exposure and HLA in healthy donors. The study ran its PCR with 60 Vbeta and 13 Jbeta primers. Some clones are missing from TCRdb's copy, which holds only in-frame ones; the method was immunoSEQ multiplex PCR. In total, the table holds 30,000 to 35,000 clones. The sample comprised PBMCs. These receptor sequences come from a woman aged 40 to 50 in good health and CMV-seropositive.

This chain joins TRBV19 and TRBJ1-1; D is uncertain. The germline gives CDR1 LNHDA, CDR2 SQIVND (reference sequence). Trimming pared 7 bases from V and 5 bases from J, leaving 11 bases between. This CDR3 region has 12 residues. The chain's CDR3 is CASKVGGTEAFF. In DNA form, the CDR3 reads TGTGCCAGTAAGGTCGGAGGGACTGAAGCTTTCTTT.

About this clone: Additional DNA sequences in this sample encode the identical CDR3. The V and J genes are TRBV18 and TRBJ1-2; a possible D gene is TRBD1 (6 bases). Germline CDR1 is KGHSH and CDR2 is LQKENI. The ends were cut back, 3 bases at V and 2 bases at J, with 7 bases in the middle. The CDR3 is 13 amino acids. CDR3 sequence reads: CASSPTGNYGYTF. The CDR3 coding sequence is TGTGCCAGCTCACCCACAGGGAACTATGGCTACACCTTC.

The CDR3 bases are TGTGCCAGCAGCCCCCGGGGGGCACTAGCGGGAAAGCCGACCTACGAGCAGTACTTC. Its translation: CASSPRGALAGKPTYEQYF. The V call is TRBV7-2, the J call TRBJ2-7; TRBD2 matches 10 bases. The V gene end was trimmed by 5 bases and the J gene end by 2 bases; junction bases not matched to a gene: 18. Germline V gene sequence: CDR1 SGHTA, CDR2 FQGNSA. CDR3 length: 19 amino acids.

This rearrangement joins TRBV6-1 to TRBJ2-1; maybe TRBD1 (6 bases). With 2 bases removed from V and 6 bases from J, the gap between germline ends came to 8 bases. CDR3 length: 13 amino acids. Germline CDR1 is MNHNS and CDR2 is SASEGT. Here the CDR3 reads CASSETGFNEQFF. CDR3 DNA: TGTGCCAGCAGTGAAACAGGGTTCAATGAGCAGTTCTTC.

A word on this clone: The same CDR3 is also encoded by other DNA sequences in this sample. The CDR3 DNA follows: TGTGCCAGCAGCCCTGACAGAAACTATGGCTACACCTTC. As protein: CASSPDRNYGYTF. This chain uses TRBV5-4 with TRBJ1-2; D perhaps matches TRBD1 (5 bases). The germline V and J ends were trimmed by 4 bases and 2 bases, with 9 bases remaining between them. This CDR3 has 13 amino acids. CDR1 and CDR2 from the germline V gene are SGHNT and YYREEE (reference sequence).

This rearrangement joins TRBV5-1 to TRBJ2-7; D is perhaps TRBD2 (6 bases). Between the trimmed V and J ends, which lost 7 bases and 6 bases, there was a span of 11 bases. The CDR3 covers 11 residues. CDR1 and CDR2 (germline): SGHRS, YFSETQ. The CDR3: CASGGYGEQYF. In nucleotides, the CDR3 is TGCGCCAGCGGGGGGTACGGCGAGCAGTACTTC.

In DNA, the CDR3 is TGTGCCAGCAGCCAAACTGGGACTAGCGGATACGAGCAGTACTTC. Translated, it gives CASSQTGTSGYEQYF. The gene calls are TRBV14 and TRBJ2-7; TRBD2 matches at 11 bases. CDR1 and CDR2 (germline): SGHDN, FVKESK. The CDR3 contains 15 residues. After removal of 2 bases from V and 4 bases from J, the junction contained 4 bases not matched to a gene.

The J gene is TRBJ2-1, the V gene TRBV5-1, with a weak D call TRBD2 (5 bases). Trimming stripped 1 base from V and 7 bases from J, with 15 bases between. Germline assignment: CDR1 SGHRS and CDR2 YFSETQ. The CDR3 is 15 amino acids. Here the CDR3 DNA reads TGCGCCAGCAGCTTGTCTGTGGGAGAGCTGAATGAGCAGTTCTTC. Its protein product is CASSLSVGELNEQFF.

The chain employs TRBV7-2 and TRBJ2-7, with 9 nucleotides matching TRBD2. Germline loops: CDR1 SGHTA, CDR2 FQGNSA. This CDR3 comprises 15 residues. V lost 1 base to trimming and J lost 2 bases; unmatched junction nucleotides: 3. The CDR3 spells CASSLGLAGPYEQYF. The CDR3 DNA follows: TGTGCCAGCAGCTTAGGTCTAGCGGGACCCTACGAGCAGTACTTC.

The genes are TRBV2 and TRBJ2-6; D unclear. V dropped 6 bases and J dropped 0 bases, with 15 bases sitting between them. Germline-derived CDR1 and CDR2 are SNHLY and FYNNEI. This CDR3 region has 17 residues. CDR3 amino acids: CASRVSDGYSGANVLTF. Written as DNA, the CDR3 is TGTGCCAGCAGAGTCTCTGACGGGTACTCTGGGGCCAACGTCCTGACTTTC.

The chain has TRBV9 and TRBJ2-2, with 7 bases fitting TRBD2. This CDR3 has 15 amino acids. From germline, CDR1 is SGDLS and CDR2 YYNGEE. V shed 1 base, J shed 0 bases, and the junction held 0 bases outside the gene matches. Here the CDR3 DNA reads TGTGCCAGCAGCGTACTAGCGGCGAACACCGGGGAGCTGTTTTTT. It specifies CASSVLAANTGELFF.

The chain carries TRBV6-5 and TRBJ1-5; D ambiguous. Trimming cost V 0 bases and J 5 bases, with 8 bases left between them. Germline CDR1 and CDR2: MNHEY and SVGAGI. The CDR3 covers 14 residues. Here the CDR3 reads CASSYSYGDQPQHF. The DNA of the CDR3 is TGTGCCAGCAGTTACTCCTACGGGGATCAGCCCCAGCATTTT.

The chain couples TRBV30 to TRBJ1-2, with 9 positions matching TRBD1. The CDR3 contains 14 residues. Losses at the gene ends were 5 bases for V and 9 bases for J; bases not matched to a gene: 13. Germline V gene sequence: CDR1 GTSNPN, CDR2 SVGIG (reference sequence). The CDR3 nucleotides are TGTGCCTGGTCCCGGGACAGGGCGTCCCGAAGCTACACCTTC. The encoded protein is CAWSRDRASRSYTF.

This chain joins TRBV30 and TRBJ2-7; 9 bases align to TRBD1. This CDR3 is built from 13 residues. CDR1 GTSNPN and CDR2 SVGIG come from the germline V gene (reference sequence). Unmatched junction bases numbered 6, after V lost 3 bases and J lost 6 bases. CDR3 in DNA: TGTGCCTGGAGCTTGGACAGGGGAGGCGAGCAGTACTTC. It is translated as CAWSLDRGGEQYF. Using reference TRBV30 and TRBJ2-7 for the parts outside the CDR3, the full variable domain is SQTIHQWPATLVQPVGSPLSLECTVEGTSNPNLYWYRQAAGRGLQLLFYSVGIGQISSEVPQNLSASRPQDRQFILSSKKLLLSDSGFYLCAWSLDRGGEQYFGPGTRLTVT.

This rearrangement joins TRBV19 to TRBJ2-5; 7 bases align to TRBD1. Germline V gives CDR1 LNHDA, CDR2 SQIVND (reference sequence). V was clipped by 5 bases and J by 4 bases; unmatched bases: 7. The CDR3 has 14 amino acids. CDR3: CASSLQGRRETQYF. The CDR3 nucleotides read TGTGCCAGTAGTTTACAGGGGAGACGAGAGACCCAGTACTTC.

The rearrangement links TRBV19 to TRBJ1-1; 7 bases line up with TRBD1. CDR1 is LNHDA and CDR2 is SQIVND in the germline V gene (reference sequence). After removal of 9 bases from V and 4 bases from J, the junction contained 5 bases not matched to a gene. The CDR3 loop spans 12 amino acids. The CDR3 here is CASRPGGTEAFF. The CDR3 nucleotides are TGTGCCAGCAGGCCAGGGGGCACTGAAGCTTTCTTT.

J is TRBJ1-1 and V is TRBV28; D is perhaps TRBD1 (5 bases). Between the trimmed V and J ends, which lost 6 bases and 0 bases, there was a span of 14 bases. Germline lookup yields CDR1 MDHEN and CDR2 SYDVKM. This CDR3 spans 15 amino acids. CDR3 sequence (DNA): TGTGCCAGCAGCCGTATGGGGCAAGTGAACACTGAAGCTTTCTTT. Amino acids: CASSRMGQVNTEAFF.

CDR3 nucleotides: TGCAGTGCGGCGGGGAACATTCAGTACTTC. This sequence encodes CSAAGNIQYF. The chain combines TRBV20-1 with TRBJ2-4, with D tentatively TRBD2 (6 bases). V was pared by 6 bases and J by 7 bases, with 7 bases between. The V gene's germline CDR1 is DFQATT and CDR2 SNEGSKA (reference sequence). The CDR3 is 10 residues long.

The chain carries TRBV5-4 and TRBJ2-3, with 8 nucleotides matching TRBD2. The CDR3 runs to 13 residues. The junction had 5 bases not matched to a gene; V was cut back by 7 bases and J by 4 bases. Germline CDR1 is SGHNT and CDR2 is YYREEE (reference sequence). The DNA for the CDR3 is TGTGCCAGCCAGAGCGGGAGTTCAGATACGCAGTATTTT. It translates to CASQSGSSDTQYF.

The CDR3, as DNA: TGTGCCAGCAGTTTAAGCGGGCGGGACGGCTACACCTTC. This gives the protein CASSLSGRDGYTF. The chain combines TRBV25-1 with TRBJ1-2; a possible D gene is TRBD1 (5 bases). From germline, CDR1 is MGHDK and CDR2 SYGVNS. The length of the CDR3 is 13 residues. The V gene lost 5 bases and the J gene lost 8 bases, with 15 bases spanning the gap.

The chain is built from TRBV30 and TRBJ1-2; D not certain. The CDR3 spans 13 residues. CDR1 and CDR2 from the germline V gene are GTSNPN and SVGIG (reference sequence). Trimming stripped 0 bases from V and 2 bases from J, with 7 bases between. The CDR3 here is CAWSVARNYGYTF. The CDR3 coding sequence is TGTGCCTGGAGTGTTGCCAGAAACTATGGCTACACCTTC. The full variable domain, completed using reference TRBV30 and TRBJ1-2, is SQTIHQWPATLVQPVGSPLSLECTVEGTSNPNLYWYRQAAGRGLQLLFYSVGIGQISSEVPQNLSASRPQDRQFILSSKKLLLSDSGFYLCAWSVARNYGYTFGSGTRLTVV.

This chain joins TRBV29-1 and TRBJ2-7, with 8 positions matching TRBD1. This CDR3 is 14 amino acids long. J lost 0 bases, V lost 5 bases, and 6 bases had no gene match. Looked up from germline, CDR1 is SQVTM and CDR2 is ANQGSEA. As DNA, the CDR3 is TGCAGCGTTCGAGGGACAGGAAGCTCCTACGAGCAGTACTTC. This encodes CSVRGTGSSYEQYF.

The V call is TRBV29-1, the J call TRBJ2-3; 7 bases align to TRBD2. V lost 7 bases to trimming and J lost 5 bases; unmatched junction nucleotides: 15. CDR3 length: 15 residues. Germline V gives CDR1 SQVTM, CDR2 ANQGSEA. This chain's CDR3 is CSAAPVGGPVDTQYF. CDR3 bases: TGCAGCGCTGCCCCGGTGGGAGGGCCGGTAGATACGCAGTATTTT.

The chain couples TRBV28 to TRBJ2-1, with 9 bases matching TRBD1. V lost 9 bases, J lost 8 bases, and 17 bases stayed unmatched. The CDR3 consists of 16 residues. CDR1 is MDHEN and CDR2 is SYDVKM in the germline V gene. The CDR3 coding sequence is TGTGCCAGTGCTTACCGTCCGGGACAGGGAGGCTATGAGCAGTTCTTC. The encoded protein is CASAYRPGQGGYEQFF.

The chain carries TRBV6-5 and TRBJ2-7; 10 nucleotides line up with TRBD2. The junction had 3 bases not matched to a gene; V was cut back by 2 bases and J by 2 bases. Germline V gives CDR1 MNHEY, CDR2 SVGAGI. The CDR3 loop spans 15 amino acids. The CDR3 loop reads CASSYQSGRAYEQYF. CDR3 coding DNA: TGTGCCAGCAGTTACCAGAGCGGGAGGGCCTACGAGCAGTACTTC.

The rearrangement links TRBV9 to TRBJ1-2, with TRBD1 matching over 9 bases. CDR3 length equals 14 residues. Germline CDR1 and CDR2: SGDLS and YYNGEE. The J segment lost 8 bases and the V segment lost 5 bases, leaving 10 bases of the junction unmatched. CDR3 in amino acids: CASSRDRVGTGYTF. The CDR3 coding sequence is TGTGCCAGCAGTCGGGACAGGGTGGGAACAGGCTACACCTTC.

V and J are TRBV30 and TRBJ1-5; D uncertain. CDR1 is GTSNPN, CDR2 SVGIG, per germline (reference sequence). V was shortened by 3 bases and J by 9 bases, with 9 bases between the two germline ends. The CDR3 contains 11 residues. The CDR3 here is CAWSGNGPQHF. In DNA, the CDR3 is TGTGCCTGGAGCGGGAATGGGCCCCAGCATTTT. Full variable domain (outside the CDR3, taken from reference TRBV30 and TRBJ1-5): SQTIHQWPATLVQPVGSPLSLECTVEGTSNPNLYWYRQAAGRGLQLLFYSVGIGQISSEVPQNLSASRPQDRQFILSSKKLLLSDSGFYLCAWSGNGPQHFGDGTRLSIL.